The 4 T cell receptor beta chains below come from one sample, sequenced in a study of blood T cell repertoires in COVID-19 (dated by TCRdb to 2018 to 2020). The library was prepared using the immunoSEQ multiplex PCR assay. Not all clones reach the TCRdb copy of this immuneACCESS table, which keeps in-frame sequences only. Checked studies attribute under half of the gap to unresolved V genes and leave the rest unexplained. The sample table contains over 130,000 clones; only one count was recorded for approximately 89% of them. Roughly 28% of the sample comes from the top ten. The sequenced sample was peripheral blood. These receptors were obtained from a human donor in a cohort sampled during active COVID-19.

The rearrangement joins TRBV9 to TRBJ2-1; D call uncertain. Trimming stripped 0 bases from V and 0 bases from J, with 7 bases between. Germline CDR1 and CDR2: SGDLS and YYNGEE. The CDR3 loop spans 15 amino acids. In nucleotides, the CDR3 is TGTGCCAGCAGCGTAGACAGCAGCTCCTACAATGAGCAGTTCTTC. As protein: CASSVDSSSYNEQFF.

This rearrangement joins TRBV9 to TRBJ2-7, with D possibly being TRBD2 (6 bases). The CDR3 extends over 14 amino acids. Germline-derived CDR1 and CDR2 are SGDLS and YYNGEE. Trimming took 4 bases from V and 2 from J, leaving 13 bases between them. In nucleotides, the CDR3 is TGTGCCAGCAGCTCACGGGACTGGGCCTACGAGCAGTACTTC. Translating it yields CASSSRDWAYEQYF.

This clone is a singleton in its sample. This sample also contains other DNA sequences that code for the same CDR3. The chain uses TRBV3-1 (or the pseudogene TRBV3-2) and TRBJ1-1, with TRBD1 identical over 8 bases. Germline lookup yields CDR1 LGHDT and CDR2 YNNKEL (reference sequence). The CDR3 contains 14 residues. The junction had 5 bases not matched to a gene; V was cut back by 3 bases and J by 5 bases. CDR3 sequence reads: CASSQAGGSTEAFF. The CDR3 DNA sequence: TGTGCCAGCAGCCAGGCAGGGGGCTCAACTGAAGCTTTCTTT.

The chain employs TRBV9 and TRBJ2-5; perhaps TRBD1 as D (6 bases). CDR3 size: 15 residues. The V gene's germline CDR1 is SGDLS and CDR2 YYNGEE. Trimming stripped 4 bases from V and 5 bases from J, with 18 bases between. The CDR3 spells CASSNTGTPEETQYF. DNA for the CDR3: TGTGCCAGCAGCAATACCGGGACACCCGAGGAGACCCAGTACTTC.